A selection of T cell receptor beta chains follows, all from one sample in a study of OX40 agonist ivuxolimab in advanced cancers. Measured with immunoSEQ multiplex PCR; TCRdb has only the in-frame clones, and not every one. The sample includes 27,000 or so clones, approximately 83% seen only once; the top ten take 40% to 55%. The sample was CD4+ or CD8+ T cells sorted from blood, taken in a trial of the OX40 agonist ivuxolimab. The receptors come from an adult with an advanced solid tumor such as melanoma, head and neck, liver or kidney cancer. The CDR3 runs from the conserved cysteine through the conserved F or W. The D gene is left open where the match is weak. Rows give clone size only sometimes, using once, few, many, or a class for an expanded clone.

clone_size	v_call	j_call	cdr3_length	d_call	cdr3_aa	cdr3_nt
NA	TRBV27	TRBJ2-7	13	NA	CASSLGETYEQYF	TGTGCCAGCAGTTTGGGTGAGACCTACGAGCAGTACTTC
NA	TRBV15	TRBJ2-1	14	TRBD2	CATSGLAGYNEQFF	TGTGCCACCAGCGGACTAGCGGGCTACAATGAGCAGTTCTTC
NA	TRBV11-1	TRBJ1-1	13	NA	CASSFVGNTEAFF	TGTGCCAGCAGCTTTGTGGGGAACACTGAAGCTTTCTTT
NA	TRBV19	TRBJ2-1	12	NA	CASSIGRLDLFF	TGTGCCAGTAGTATTGGCCGGCTAGATCTGTTCTTC
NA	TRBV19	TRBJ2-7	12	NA	CATEDSSYEQYF	TGTGCCACTGAGGACAGCTCCTACGAGCAGTACTTC
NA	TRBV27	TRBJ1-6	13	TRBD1	CASSEGGSSPLHF	TGTGCCAGCAGTGAAGGGGGCAGTTCACCCCTCCACTTT
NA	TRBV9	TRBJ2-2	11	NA	CASSVQGELFF	TGTGCCAGCAGCGTTCAGGGGGAGCTGTTTTTT
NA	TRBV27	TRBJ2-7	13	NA	CASSLGWSYEQYF	TGTGCCAGCAGTTTGGGCTGGTCCTACGAGCAGTACTTC
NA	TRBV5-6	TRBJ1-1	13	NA	CASSWDMNTEAFF	TGTGCCAGCAGTTGGGATATGAACACTGAAGCTTTCTTT
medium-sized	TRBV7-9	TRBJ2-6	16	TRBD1	CASRGQGNSGANVLTF	TGTGCCAGCAGAGGACAGGGGAACTCTGGGGCCAACGTCCTGACTTTC
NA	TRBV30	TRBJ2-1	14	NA	CAWRSGMGYNEQFF	TGTGCCTGGAGGTCAGGGATGGGATACAATGAGCAGTTCTTC
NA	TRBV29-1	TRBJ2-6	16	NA	CSVEDGSSSGANVLTF	TGCAGCGTTGAAGACGGCTCGAGCTCTGGGGCCAACGTCCTGACTTTC
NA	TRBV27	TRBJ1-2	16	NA	CASSLTPGQTLYGYTF	TGTGCCAGCAGTCTCACCCCAGGCCAGACACTCTATGGCTACACCTTC
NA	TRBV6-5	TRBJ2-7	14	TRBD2	CASSFSGRTYEQYF	TGTGCCAGCAGCTTTAGCGGGCGAACCTACGAGCAGTACTTC